This TCR beta chain was obtained from a study of T cell responses to AZD1222 COVID-19 vaccine. Points on this clone: Its antigen remains unidentified.

Broader study findings: There were repertoire samples only from the period after the peak T cell response. Mapped onto spike, vaccine-associated CD4 TCRs spanned it and were dominant at 160-218 and 743-854. Increased Spike-specific TCR breadth and depth were observed after two AZD1222 doses.

Libraries were prepared by immunoSEQ multiplex PCR; TCRdb keeps only in-frame clonotypes and omits some of them. The sample consists of 150,000 or so clones, approximately 89% of them appearing once. Per germline, CDR1 SQVTM and CDR2 ANQGSEA. Trimming left V 7 bases short and J 0 bases short, with 14 bases between. The CDR3 has 14 amino acids. The receptor comes from an adult who received the AZD1222 COVID-19 vaccine. J is TRBJ2-3 and V is TRBV29-1; D is possibly TRBD1 (6 bases). Source: peripheral blood, taken 28 days after the second AZD1222 dose. This CDR3 reads CSAVTGSSTDTQYF. The CDR3 coding sequence is TGCAGCGCCGTGACAGGATCTAGCACAGATACGCAGTATTTT.